A selection of T cell receptor beta chains follows, all from one sample in a study of CD8+ T cells in alopecia areata. Only in-frame clones appear in the TCRdb table, and some are missing; sequencing was by immunoSEQ multiplex PCR. The table shows 130,000 to 150,000 clones, with roughly 46% occurring only once. The source material was CD4+ T cells sorted from blood, sampled at week 0. The receptors come from a human donor with alopecia areata. Both conserved end residues are part of each CDR3. Fields, in order: V gene, clone size, D gene, J gene, CDR3 protein, CDR3 DNA. D genes are given only for firm matches. Part of the rows lack a size; the others show once, few, many or a class for expanded clones.

>TRBV29-1|.|.|TRBJ2-7
CSARIGPYEQYF
TGCAGCGCCCGAATAGGACCATACGAGCAGTACTTC
>TRBV4-3|few|.|TRBJ2-7
CASSRTWGPSSYEQYF
TGCGCCAGCAGCCGGACCTGGGGTCCTAGCTCCTACGAGCAGTACTTC
>TRBV6-4|few|.|TRBJ2-2
CASSINSDHGELFF
TGTGCCAGCAGTATAAACAGTGATCACGGGGAGCTGTTTTTT
>TRBV27|.|TRBD2|TRBJ2-7
CASSLLAGGPKEQYF
TGTGCCAGCAGTTTACTGGCGGGAGGGCCAAAGGAGCAGTACTTC
>TRBV7-9|few|TRBD2|TRBJ2-7
CASSRTGGRIYEQYF
TGTGCCAGCAGCCGTACTGGCGGGAGAATCTACGAGCAGTACTTC
>TRBV27|.|.|TRBJ2-3
CASSLRGTDTQYF
TGTGCCAGCAGTTTAAGGGGCACAGATACGCAGTATTTT
>TRBV30|.|TRBD2|TRBJ2-5
CAHRGGVGETQYF
TGTGCCCACCGCGGGGGAGTTGGGGAGACCCAGTACTTC
>TRBV29-1|.|.|TRBJ2-3
CSVEALTDTQYF
TGCAGCGTTGAAGCGCTCACAGATACGCAGTATTTT
>TRBV29-1|.|TRBD2|TRBJ2-7
CSATIAGGPYEQYF
TGCAGCGCCACTATAGCGGGAGGGCCGTACGAGCAGTACTTC
>TRBV14|.|.|TRBJ2-2
CASSHGAPRELFF
TGTGCCAGCAGCCATGGGGCTCCACGGGAGCTGTTTTTT
>TRBV29-1|.|.|TRBJ2-7
CSVGTYEQYF
TGCAGCGTCGGGACCTACGAGCAGTACTTC
>TRBV29-1|.|TRBD1|TRBJ1-2
CSVRSGQGTGYTF
TGCAGCGTGCGGTCGGGACAGGGGACGGGCTACACCTTC
>TRBV29-1|few|.|TRBJ1-1
CGGSRNTEAFF
TGCGGAGGGTCGAGGAACACTGAAGCTTTCTTT
>TRBV11-2|.|.|TRBJ2-3
CASSLLATSTDTQYF
TGTGCCAGCAGCTTACTAGCGACTAGCACAGATACGCAGTATTTT